The clone carrying this T cell receptor beta chain has a handful of counts. The antigen is not known. V was shortened by 4 bases and J by 2 bases, with 13 bases between the two germline ends. Per germline, CDR1 SGDLS and CDR2 YYNGEE. CDR3 length: 14 amino acids. Study-level findings and limits: Tumor Tregs overlapped most with tumor, then blood, naive CD4+ cells.

TCRdb reprocessed the 5' RACE reads via MiXCR and lists one record per CDR3 protein. The repertoire holds under 65,000 distinct CDR3 sequences, with 25% to 30% as singletons. This rearrangement joins TRBV9 to TRBJ2-7, with a weak D call TRBD1 (6 bases). The specimen was tumor-infiltrating memory CD4+ T cells sorted from the breast tumor. The subset here: memory CD4+ T cells, CD4+CD45RO+CD25-. This sequence was found in a female donor with breast cancer. The CDR3 protein is CASSSDSGAYEQYF. The CDR3 region has the DNA TGTGCCAGCAGCTCGGACAGTGGGGCCTACGAGCAGTACTTC.